Below are 25 T cell receptor beta chains sequenced from a single sample in a study of blood T cell repertoires in COVID-19. Assay: immunoSEQ multiplex PCR; the TCRdb copy retains only in-frame clones and omits some. The sample lists some 150,000 clones, around nine tenths seen once, with roughly 4% in the top ten. Sequenced input: peripheral blood. Receptors originate from a woman aged 40 to 55 with acute or convalescent COVID-19.

This chain links TRBV9 with TRBJ1-1, with D possibly matching TRBD1 (5 bases). The CDR3 runs 15 residues. The ends were cut back, 0 bases at V and 7 bases at J, with 16 bases in the middle. CDR1 is SGDLS and CDR2 is YYNGEE in the germline V gene. The CDR3 spells CASSVDDLGTYEAFF. CDR3 sequence (DNA): TGTGCCAGCAGCGTAGATGATCTGGGGACTTATGAAGCTTTCTTT.

This clone was recorded once. The chain recombines TRBV19 with TRBJ2-7; D may be TRBD2 (6 bases). The CDR3 spans 12 residues. Germline CDR1 reads LNHDA; CDR2 reads SQIVND (reference sequence). Trimming shortened V by 7 bases and J by 5 bases, and 12 bases separated the two germline ends. The CDR3 protein is CASKKGGNEQYF. The CDR3 coding sequence is TGTGCCAGTAAAAAAGGAGGGAACGAGCAGTACTTC.

The CDR3 DNA reads as TGTGCCAGCAGCAGCTGGGGGGTAGAGACCCAGTACTTC. Protein product: CASSSWGVETQYF. This chain connects TRBV7-3 to TRBJ2-5; a weak D match, TRBD2 (6 bases). The CDR3 is 13 amino acids. The V end lost 5 bases, the J end lost 4 bases, and 11 bases lay between the germline ends. The germline CDR1 and CDR2 sequences are SGHTA and FQGTGA.

This clone was detected a few times. This chain joins TRBV10-1 and TRBJ1-2, with 7 bases aligning to TRBD1. Germline lookup yields CDR1 WNHNN and CDR2 SYGVQD (reference sequence). The CDR3 totals 16 residues. Germline trimming cut 2 bases from V and 4 bases from J; bases unmatched to any gene: 10. The DNA of the CDR3 is TGCGCCAGCAGTGAGCTCGTCCAGGGGGACGGCTATGGCTACACCTTC. It encodes CASSELVQGDGYGYTF.

The chain carries TRBV7-2 and TRBJ2-5; maybe TRBD2 (7 bases). Germline V lookup: CDR1 SGHTA, CDR2 FQGNSA. Trimming removed 1 base from V and 4 bases from J, with 16 bases in between. This CDR3 spans 16 amino acids. As DNA, the CDR3 is TGTGCCAGCAGCTTAGGGGTTACGGGGGGCGCAGAGACCCAGTACTTC. Translation gives CASSLGVTGGAETQYF. The whole variable domain, filled in from reference TRBV7-2 and TRBJ2-5, reads GAGVSQSPSNKVTEKGKDVELRCDPISGHTALYWYRQSLGQGLEFLIYFQGNSAPDKSGLPSDRFSAERTGGSVSTLTIQRTQQEDSAVYLCASSLGVTGGAETQYFGPGTRLLVL.

This chain uses TRBV19 with TRBJ1-6; 7 bases match TRBD1. The CDR3 totals 17 residues. V was pared by 1 base and J by 8 bases, with 11 bases of the junction left unmatched. Germline V gene lookup returns CDR1 LNHDA and CDR2 SQIVND (reference sequence). The CDR3 loop reads CASSIAPTGRHYSPLHF. For the CDR3, the DNA is TGTGCCAGTAGTATAGCCCCGACAGGGCGGCATTATTCACCCCTCCACTTT.

This clone has a single count. The chain carries TRBV2 and TRBJ1-6; 7 bases map to TRBD1. Germline CDR1 reads SNHLY; CDR2 reads FYNNEI. The CDR3 contains 15 residues. The V and J ends lost 5 bases and 7 bases, in that order; junction bases with no gene match: 8. CDR3 sequence reads: CASSLQRTGNSPLHF. The CDR3, as DNA: TGTGCCAGCAGTCTACAGCGGACAGGCAATTCACCCCTCCACTTT.

V gene TRBV7-9 combines with J gene TRBJ1-5; no clear D. The CDR3 runs to 13 residues. CDR1 and CDR2 from the germline V gene are SEHNR and FQNEAQ (reference sequence). The ends were cut back, 5 bases at V and 2 bases at J, with 7 bases in the middle. DNA of the CDR3: TGTGCCAGCAGCGCCGGGGGCAATCAGCCCCAGCATTTT. Protein product: CASSAGGNQPQHF.

This clone was recorded only once. CDR3 in amino acids: CASSSLQGNTGELFF. The CDR3 DNA is TGTGCCAGTAGTTCCCTCCAGGGAAACACCGGGGAGCTGTTTTTT. This chain links TRBV19 with TRBJ2-2, with D possibly being TRBD1 (5 bases). The V end was cut by 5 bases, the J end by 2 bases, with 12 bases between. Germline V gene data show CDR1 as LNHDA and CDR2 as SQIVND (reference sequence). The CDR3 is 15 amino acids.

V gene TRBV29-1 combines with J gene TRBJ2-5; 7 bases fit TRBD1. Losses at the gene ends were 4 bases for V and 5 bases for J; bases not matched to a gene: 7. The CDR3 is 13 residues long. Germline V CDR1 and CDR2: SQVTM, ANQGSEA. CDR3: CSVGADRRETQYF. The CDR3 bases are TGCAGCGTTGGGGCGGACAGGCGGGAGACCCAGTACTTC.

This chain joins TRBV30 and TRBJ1-1; D gene unclear. This CDR3 spans 12 amino acids. Germline V CDR1 and CDR2: GTSNPN, SVGIG (reference sequence). Between the trimmed V and J ends, which lost 0 bases and 7 bases, there was a span of 9 bases. This CDR3 reads CAWSVHGDEAFF. In DNA, the CDR3 is TGTGCCTGGAGTGTACACGGGGATGAAGCTTTCTTT. Full variable domain (outside the CDR3, taken from reference TRBV30 and TRBJ1-1): SQTIHQWPATLVQPVGSPLSLECTVEGTSNPNLYWYRQAAGRGLQLLFYSVGIGQISSEVPQNLSASRPQDRQFILSSKKLLLSDSGFYLCAWSVHGDEAFFGQGTRLTVV.

The chain recombines TRBV30 with TRBJ2-5, with a weak D call TRBD2 (5 bases). CDR1 GTSNPN and CDR2 SVGIG come from the germline V gene (reference sequence). Trimming stripped 5 bases from V and 3 bases from J, with 19 bases between. This CDR3 comprises 15 residues. In nucleotides, the CDR3 is TGTGCCTGGGGAAGCGGAAGTAGGGAAAAAGAGACCCAGTACTTC. Its protein is CAWGSGSREKETQYF.

V usage is TRBV5-1 and J usage is TRBJ2-3; D remains ambiguous. The CDR3 loop spans 15 amino acids. CDR1 is SGHRS and CDR2 is YFSETQ in the germline V gene. V lost 0 bases, J lost 0 bases, and 8 bases lay in between. The CDR3 region is CASSLALSSTDTQYF. In DNA form, the CDR3 reads TGCGCCAGCAGCTTGGCGTTGTCTAGCACAGATACGCAGTATTTT. Looking up the rest from reference TRBV5-1 and TRBJ2-3 gives the full variable domain: KAGVTQTPRYLIKTRGQQVTLSCSPISGHRSVSWYQQTPGQGLQFLFEYFSETQRNKGNFPGRFSGRQFSNSRSEMNVSTLELGDSALYLCASSLALSSTDTQYFGPGTRLTVL.

The chain links TRBV7-9 to TRBJ1-1; tentative D call: TRBD1 (6 bases). The germline V and J ends were trimmed by 5 bases and 0 bases, with 13 bases remaining between them. Germline V gives CDR1 SEHNR, CDR2 FQNEAQ (reference sequence). The CDR3 is 15 residues long. This CDR3 reads CASSRLHRVNTEAFF. Here the CDR3 DNA reads TGTGCCAGCAGCCGACTCCACAGGGTGAACACTGAAGCTTTCTTT.

V and J are TRBV11-2 and TRBJ2-3; 11 bases agree with TRBD2. J gave up 4 bases and V 2 bases, and 5 bases lay outside the gene matches. CDR1 and CDR2 from the germline V gene are SGHAT and FQNNGV. The CDR3 is 16 amino acids. This CDR3 reads CASSLTASGGPDTQYF. The DNA of the CDR3 is TGTGCCAGCAGCTTAACGGCTAGCGGGGGGCCAGATACGCAGTATTTT.

The V and J genes are TRBV5-1 and TRBJ1-1; perhaps TRBD1 as D (6 bases). Germline assignment: CDR1 SGHRS and CDR2 YFSETQ. V dropped 0 bases and J dropped 1 base, with 7 bases sitting between them. The length of the CDR3 is 14 residues. CDR3 sequence reads: CASSLETGNTEAFF. As DNA, the CDR3 is TGCGCCAGCAGCTTGGAGACAGGGAACACTGAAGCTTTCTTT.

The chain carries TRBV19 and TRBJ1-3; D may be TRBD1 (5 bases). V gave up 3 bases and J gave up 0 bases, with 12 bases separating them. Germline loops: CDR1 LNHDA, CDR2 SQIVND (reference sequence). The CDR3 spans 16 residues. The CDR3 is CASSMTVSSSGNTIYF. In nucleotides, the CDR3 is TGTGCCAGTAGTATGACAGTCTCGAGCTCTGGAAACACCATATATTTT.

The J gene is TRBJ1-2, the V gene TRBV7-9; 8 bases align to TRBD1. The germline CDR1 and CDR2 sequences are SEHNR and FQNEAQ (reference sequence). The CDR3 loop spans 15 amino acids. The V and J ends lost 11 bases and 2 bases, in that order; junction bases with no gene match: 13. The CDR3 DNA follows: TGTGCCGGGTCAAAAGGGCAGGGGGCGAACTATGGCTACACCTTC. Encoded protein: CAGSKGQGANYGYTF.

This chain uses TRBV9 with TRBJ1-5, with TRBD1 matching 8 bases. CDR1 is SGDLS, CDR2 YYNGEE, per germline. This CDR3 has 14 residues. The J segment lost 11 bases and the V segment lost 3 bases, leaving 10 bases of the junction unmatched. CDR3: CASSDGTGGVAQHF. The CDR3 DNA reads as TGTGCCAGCAGCGACGGCACAGGGGGAGTGGCCCAGCATTTT. The full variable domain, with the rest looked up from reference TRBV9 and TRBJ1-5, is DSGVTQTPKHLITATGQRVTLRCSPRSGDLSVYWYQQSLDQGLQFLIQYYNGEERAKGNILERFSAQQFPDLHSELNLSSLELGDSALYFCASSDGTGGVAQHFGDGTRLSIL.

This chain uses TRBV7-8 with TRBJ2-2; D might be TRBD1 (6 bases). Looked up from germline, CDR1 is SGHVS and CDR2 is FQNEAQ. This CDR3 has 16 amino acids. Trimming removed 3 bases from V and 2 bases from J, with 13 bases in between. The CDR3 DNA sequence: TGTGCCAGCAGCTTGCAACGGACAGCAAACACCGGGGAGCTGTTTTTT. As protein: CASSLQRTANTGELFF. The complete variable domain, with remaining parts taken from reference TRBV7-8 and TRBJ2-2, reads GAGVSQSPRYKVAKRGQDVALRCDPISGHVSLFWYQQALGQGPEFLTYFQNEAQLDKSGLPSDRFFAERPEGSVSTLKIQRTQQEDSAVYLCASSLQRTANTGELFFGEGSRLTVL.

The chain has TRBV5-1 and TRBJ2-3; 7 nucleotides agree with TRBD1. In germline, CDR1 is SGHRS, CDR2 YFSETQ. The CDR3 totals 15 residues. The trim removed 3 bases at V and 4 bases at J, leaving 8 bases unmatched. In DNA, the CDR3 is TGCGCCAGCAGCTCCCTAGGGGGCAGCCCAGATACGCAGTATTTT. It translates to CASSSLGGSPDTQYF.

This clone has a handful of counts. The chain uses TRBV18 and TRBJ1-2; D ambiguous. The germline V gene encodes CDR1 KGHSH and CDR2 LQKENI. Trimming took 3 bases from V and 2 from J, leaving 13 bases between them. The CDR3 runs 15 residues. The CDR3 DNA sequence: TGTGCCAGCTCACCTTCCGGGAAACGGAACTATGGCTACACCTTC. Translating gives CASSPSGKRNYGYTF.

V gene TRBV5-4 combines with J gene TRBJ2-1, with 7 bases lining up with TRBD1. This CDR3 is built from 14 residues. V lost 0 bases, J lost 5 bases, and 2 bases stayed unmatched. Germline V gene sequence: CDR1 SGHNT, CDR2 YYREEE (reference sequence). CDR3 DNA: TGTGCCAGCAGCTTGGACGGGACAGACAATGAGCAGTTCTTC. Its protein product is CASSLDGTDNEQFF. Looking up the rest from reference TRBV5-4 and TRBJ2-1 gives the full variable domain: ETGVTQSPTHLIKTRGQQVTLRCSSQSGHNTVSWYQQALGQGPQFIFQYYREEENGRGNFPPRFSGLQFPNYSSELNVNALELDDSALYLCASSLDGTDNEQFFGPGTRLTVL.

J is TRBJ2-1 and V is TRBV18; unclear D gene. The CDR3 loop spans 15 amino acids. Germline CDR1 reads KGHSH; CDR2 reads LQKENI. V lost 0 bases and J lost 2, with 8 bases in between. CDR3 nucleotides: TGTGCCAGCTCACCACCGCTTAGAACCTACAATGAGCAGTTCTTC. Translated: CASSPPLRTYNEQFF.

The V gene is TRBV7-3, the J gene TRBJ1-6, with D maybe TRBD1 (6 bases). The germline gives CDR1 SGHTA, CDR2 FQGTGA. This CDR3 has 15 residues. Trimming took 5 bases from V and 4 from J, leaving 12 bases between them. The CDR3 DNA follows: TGTGCCAGCAGCGCCCGGACAGTGTATAATTCACCCCTCCACTTT. It yields the protein CASSARTVYNSPLHF.